Listed below are T cell receptor beta chains from one sample, sequenced in a study of T cell responses to AZD1222 COVID-19 vaccine. Sequencing used immunoSEQ multiplex PCR; TCRdb keeps in-frame clones, though not all of them. Of 170,000 or so clones in the sample, around 88% were seen once. The specimen comprised peripheral blood, sampled 28 days after the second AZD1222 dose. These receptors came from an adult who received the AZD1222 COVID-19 vaccine. The CDR3 runs from the conserved cysteine through the conserved F or W. D genes are given only for firm matches. Size is stated for part of the rows, as once, few or many counts, or as a class when the clone is expanded.

D gene: NA
V gene: TRBV12-5
clone size: once
J gene: TRBJ2-3
CDR3 protein: CASGSPSLNTQYF
CDR3 DNA: TGTGCTAGTGGTTCCCCAAGCTTGAATACGCAGTATTTT

D gene: TRBD2
V gene: TRBV27
clone size: NA
J gene: TRBJ2-7
CDR3 protein: CASSLSFPGGLAGPTYEQYF
CDR3 DNA: TGTGCCAGCAGTTTATCGTTCCCCGGCGGTCTAGCGGGGCCAACCTACGAGCAGTACTTC

D gene: NA
V gene: TRBV28
clone size: NA
J gene: TRBJ2-7
CDR3 protein: CASSFSLSEQYF
CDR3 DNA: TGTGCCAGCAGTTTCTCATTATCCGAGCAGTACTTC

D gene: TRBD1
V gene: TRBV30
clone size: NA
J gene: TRBJ1-2
CDR3 protein: CAWNRARQGAKGYTF
CDR3 DNA: TGTGCCTGGAACAGGGCCCGGCAGGGGGCGAAGGGCTACACCTTC

D gene: NA
V gene: TRBV6-5
clone size: NA
J gene: TRBJ2-3
CDR3 protein: CASSYRGRPTQYF
CDR3 DNA: TGTGCCAGCAGTTACAGAGGCCGCCCTACGCAGTATTTT

D gene: NA
V gene: TRBV27
clone size: NA
J gene: TRBJ2-3
CDR3 protein: CASRPRPSSTDTQYF
CDR3 DNA: TGTGCCAGCAGACCCCGACCCTCTAGCACAGATACGCAGTATTTT

D gene: NA
V gene: TRBV7-2
clone size: NA
J gene: TRBJ2-5
CDR3 protein: CASSLGQASQGAQYF
CDR3 DNA: TGTGCCAGCAGCTTAGGACAGGCCTCCCAAGGGGCCCAGTACTTC

D gene: TRBD1
V gene: TRBV7-2
clone size: NA
J gene: TRBJ2-2
CDR3 protein: CASSLAGTGATGELFF
CDR3 DNA: TGTGCCAGCAGCTTAGCCGGGACAGGGGCCACCGGGGAGCTGTTTTTT

D gene: NA
V gene: TRBV6-6
clone size: NA
J gene: TRBJ2-3
CDR3 protein: CASSYRELGTDTQYF
CDR3 DNA: TGTGCCAGCAGTTACCGGGAATTGGGCACAGATACGCAGTATTTT

D gene: TRBD2
V gene: TRBV7-2
clone size: NA
J gene: TRBJ2-5
CDR3 protein: CASSLGLAGGAETQYF
CDR3 DNA: TGTGCCAGCAGCTTAGGACTAGCGGGGGGTGCAGAGACCCAGTACTTC

D gene: TRBD1
V gene: TRBV2
clone size: NA
J gene: TRBJ1-2
CDR3 protein: CASSTRTGYGYTF
CDR3 DNA: TGTGCCAGCAGTACCCGGACAGGGTATGGCTACACCTTC

D gene: TRBD1
V gene: TRBV19
clone size: NA
J gene: TRBJ1-5
CDR3 protein: CASSMGQGYQPQHF
CDR3 DNA: TGTGCCAGTAGTATGGGACAGGGCTATCAGCCCCAGCATTTT

D gene: NA
V gene: TRBV11-2
clone size: NA
J gene: TRBJ1-3
CDR3 protein: CASSRRATLGNTIYF
CDR3 DNA: TGTGCCAGCAGCCGCCGGGCGACACTCGGGAACACCATATATTTT

D gene: TRBD1
V gene: TRBV9
clone size: few
J gene: TRBJ2-2
CDR3 protein: CASRAGGAPTGELFF
CDR3 DNA: TGTGCCAGCAGAGCAGGGGGCGCCCCCACCGGGGAGCTGTTTTTT

D gene: NA
V gene: TRBV6-6
clone size: NA
J gene: TRBJ2-4
CDR3 protein: CASSKRQDLAKNIQYF
CDR3 DNA: TGTGCCAGCAGTAAACGACAGGATCTAGCCAAAAACATTCAGTACTTC

D gene: NA
V gene: TRBV5-1
clone size: NA
J gene: TRBJ2-3
CDR3 protein: CASSLDRPDTQYF
CDR3 DNA: TGCGCCAGCAGCTTGGACAGGCCCGATACGCAGTATTTT

D gene: TRBD1
V gene: TRBV9
clone size: NA
J gene: TRBJ1-2
CDR3 protein: CASSTRQGRGSYGYTF
CDR3 DNA: TGTGCCAGCAGCACACGACAGGGGAGGGGCTCGTATGGCTACACCTTC

D gene: TRBD1
V gene: TRBV12-3/TRBV12-4
clone size: NA
J gene: TRBJ1-2
CDR3 protein: CASSGQGYYGYTF
CDR3 DNA: TGTGCCAGCAGTGGACAGGGTTATTACGGCTACACCTTC

D gene: NA
V gene: TRBV3-1/TRBV3-2
clone size: NA
J gene: TRBJ1-4
CDR3 protein: CASSYRVFEKLFF
CDR3 DNA: TGTGCCAGCAGCTACAGGGTCTTTGAAAAACTGTTTTTT

D gene: NA
V gene: TRBV5-1
clone size: few
J gene: TRBJ1-1
CDR3 protein: CASSLSPGTNTEAFF
CDR3 DNA: TGCGCCAGCAGCCTTAGTCCAGGGACGAACACTGAAGCTTTCTTT

D gene: TRBD2
V gene: TRBV5-5
clone size: once
J gene: TRBJ2-5
CDR3 protein: CASRQRTSGGPETQYF
CDR3 DNA: TGTGCCAGCAGACAACGGACTAGCGGGGGCCCAGAGACCCAGTACTTC

D gene: NA
V gene: TRBV19
clone size: NA
J gene: TRBJ1-5
CDR3 protein: CASSFGPNQPQHF
CDR3 DNA: TGTGCCAGTAGTTTCGGGCCGAATCAGCCCCAGCATTTT

D gene: NA
V gene: TRBV9
clone size: NA
J gene: TRBJ1-1
CDR3 protein: CASSVKANTEAFF
CDR3 DNA: TGTGCCAGCAGCGTAAAGGCGAACACTGAAGCTTTCTTT

D gene: TRBD2
V gene: TRBV29-1
clone size: NA
J gene: TRBJ2-1
CDR3 protein: CSVVAGGYNEQFF
CDR3 DNA: TGCAGCGTTGTTGCGGGGGGGTACAATGAGCAGTTCTTC

D gene: NA
V gene: TRBV9
clone size: NA
J gene: TRBJ2-7
CDR3 protein: CASSPNSYPYEQYF
CDR3 DNA: TGTGCCAGCAGCCCCAACAGCTATCCCTACGAGCAGTACTTC

D gene: NA
V gene: TRBV7-3
clone size: NA
J gene: TRBJ2-1
CDR3 protein: CASSLGGASYNEQFF
CDR3 DNA: TGTGCCAGCAGCTTAGGCGGGGCCTCCTACAATGAGCAGTTCTTC

D gene: NA
V gene: TRBV12-3/TRBV12-4
clone size: NA
J gene: TRBJ2-7
CDR3 protein: CASSSQGGEQYF
CDR3 DNA: TGTGCCAGCAGTTCTCAGGGGGGCGAGCAGTACTTC

D gene: NA
V gene: TRBV19
clone size: NA
J gene: TRBJ1-5
CDR3 protein: CASSHVGQSNQPQHF
CDR3 DNA: TGTGCCAGTAGCCATGTTGGACAGAGCAATCAGCCCCAGCATTTT

D gene: NA
V gene: TRBV9
clone size: NA
J gene: TRBJ1-2
CDR3 protein: CASSVDTNYGYTF
CDR3 DNA: TGTGCCAGCAGCGTAGACACCAACTATGGCTACACCTTC

D gene: NA
V gene: TRBV6-5
clone size: NA
J gene: TRBJ1-5
CDR3 protein: CASSYPQGQGNQPQHF
CDR3 DNA: TGTGCCAGCAGTTACCCGCAGGGCCAGGGCAATCAGCCCCAGCATTTT